This TCR beta chain was captured in a study of post-analysis software for immune sequencing data. General study findings and limits: With TRBV5-6, TRBV5-1 and TRBV20-1 included, about five TRBV segments were more frequent in patients than in controls.

V dropped 5 bases and J dropped 0 bases, with 17 bases sitting between them. CDR1 and CDR2 from the germline V gene are SQVTM and ANQGSEA. This CDR3 region has 16 residues. Built from TCR beta cDNA, the libraries had unique molecular identifiers in them. TCRdb used MiXCR to reprocess the PCR reads, holding one entry per CDR3 protein. The data contain hundreds of thousands of distinct CDR3 sequences, approximately 30% of them singletons. For this clonotype: Antigen specificity is unknown.

The TCR was taken from a girl under 18 with multiple sclerosis. This chain connects TRBV29-1 to TRBJ2-1; D gene unclear. Material for sequencing was blood. Here the CDR3 reads CSVFLRPLSSYNEQFF. CDR3 sequence (DNA): TGCAGCGTTTTCCTACGACCACTTTCCTCCTACAATGAGCAGTTCTTC.